The present entry profiles one T cell receptor beta chain with its context. Antigen: not known. This entry belongs to a study of vaccination and CD4 T cells after COVID-19. Study-wide context: Median time from COVID diagnosis to post-COVID sampling was 101 days (35 to 161). Points from the study as a whole: In convalescent patients, 304 of 307 vaccine-specific clones were spike mono-reactive.

The germline V gene encodes CDR1 LNHDA and CDR2 SQIVND (reference sequence). Trimming removed 3 bases from V and 5 bases from J, with 8 bases in between. The CDR3 is 13 residues long. CD4+ T cells that had been cultured provided DNA sequenced with the Oncomine TCR Beta short-read assay. One entry per CDR3 protein, called by TCRdb with MiXCR from the PCR reads. The repertoire holds about 3,400 distinct CDR3 sequences, with about a third as singletons. The treatment was: roughly 10-day PBMC culture with coronavirus spike peptide pools or control peptides (ViraFEST assay). Sequencing used CD4+ T cells from blood, cultured in vitro. The chain couples TRBV19 to TRBJ1-3; no clear D. This sequence originates from a human donor who had recovered from COVID-19. CDR3 DNA sequence: TGTGCCAGTAGTATCGGGGTCAGAAACACCATATATTTT. Protein sequence: CASSIGVRNTIYF.